This T cell receptor beta chain is drawn from a study of cytomegalovirus exposure and HLA in healthy donors. Study summary: HLA-typed donors were the source of about 85 million unique TCRs, which an early data release held. Study observations and caveats: Most TCR sequences showed up rarely, but some public TCRs showed up in many donors. A prior analysis recorded that most TCR beta V segments were productive about 87% or about 30% of the time.

The study ran its PCR with 60 Vbeta and 13 Jbeta primers. Sequencing was performed with immunoSEQ multiplex PCR; in TCRdb, only in-frame clones are kept and a portion is missing. The sample consists of about 100,000 clones, roughly 80% of them appearing once. V shed 1 base and J 7 bases; nucleotides not matched to a gene: 13. Germline CDR1 and CDR2: MGHRA and YSYEKL. This CDR3 has 19 amino acids. The count of this clone is one. Its specificity is not known. Other DNA variants within this sample encode the same CDR3. The source is a woman between 40 and 55 years old in good health and CMV-seronegative. Source material: PBMCs. The V and J genes are TRBV4-1 and TRBJ2-2; TRBD2 matches 12 bases. CDR3 in amino acids: CASSQGMGSTSGRFGELFF. The CDR3 bases are TGCGCCAGCAGCCAAGGAATGGGTTCGACTAGCGGGAGATTCGGGGAGCTGTTTTTT.